This is a list of T cell receptor beta chains from one sample in a study of regulatory and conventional T cells in RAG deficiency. TCRdb's table, derived via immunoSEQ multiplex PCR, lists solely in-frame clones and lacks some. The sample shows about 30,000 clones, roughly 95% of them seen only once. The sample was also reused in another study, on regulatory T cells.

Source material: CD25- CD4+ T cells sorted from blood. The source of these receptors is a human donor in good health. Each CDR3 is given with its conserved first and last residue. The D gene is left open where the match is weak. Clone size is shown for a subset of rows, as once, few, many or a class of expanded clone.

>-|-|TRBJ1-1|TRBV25-1
TGTGCCAGCAGGGTTGGGGGGGTGGTAAACACTGAAGCTTTCTTT
CASRVGGVVNTEAFF
>-|-|TRBJ2-3|TRBV12-5
TGTGCTAGTGGTTTGGCTACCCAAAAGGGAGGGGGGGGCCGCGATACGCAGTATTTT
CASGLATQKGGGGRDTQYF
>-|-|TRBJ2-3|TRBV27
TGTGTCAGCAGTTTATCTTTCACTCCAGATACGCAGTATTTT
CVSSLSFTPDTQYF
>-|TRBD1|TRBJ2-1|TRBV5-1
TGCGCCAGCAGCTTGGATTCGACAGGGGGCGCGTACAATGAGCAGTTCTTC
CASSLDSTGGAYNEQFF
>-|TRBD2|TRBJ2-3|TRBV7-9
TGTGCCAGCAGCTTAGTCCCCACTAGCGGGGGGATCACAGATACGCAGTATTTT
CASSLVPTSGGITDTQYF
>once|TRBD1|TRBJ1-4|TRBV7-9
TGTGCCAGCAGCTCAGGACAGGGAAGTCGGGAAAAACTGTTTTTT
CASSSGQGSREKLFF
>-|-|TRBJ2-5|TRBV9
TGTGCCAGCAGCGTTATCGGAGGTGAGACCCAGTACTTC
CASSVIGGETQYF
>-|TRBD1|TRBJ2-7|TRBV2
TGTGCCAGCAGTGAAGCGAGGGCCGGACAGGGTCGCTACGAGCAGTACTTC
CASSEARAGQGRYEQYF
>-|TRBD2|TRBJ2-1|TRBV19
TGTGCCAGTAGTATGGACGCGGGGGGCCACAATGAGCAGTTCTTC
CASSMDAGGHNEQFF
>-|-|TRBJ2-1|TRBV19
TGTGCCAGTAGTATGGGACTGGCATACAATGAGCAGTTCTTC
CASSMGLAYNEQFF
>-|TRBD1|TRBJ2-7|TRBV27
TGTGCCAGCAGTTTAGCCCAGACAGGGTCCTACGAGCAGTACTTC
CASSLAQTGSYEQYF
>-|-|TRBJ2-3|TRBV6-1
TGTGCCAGCAGTGACGCCCTGCCTACCCCCACAGATACGCAGTATTTT
CASSDALPTPTDTQYF
>-|-|TRBJ2-3|TRBV10-1
TGCGCCAGCCAGGACTCGATACTCACAGATACGCAGTATTTT
CASQDSILTDTQYF
>-|-|TRBJ2-3|TRBV5-1
TGCGCCAGCAGCCCCCCACTCCGGGACTCCTTCACAGATACGCAGTATTTT
CASSPPLRDSFTDTQYF
>once|TRBD2|TRBJ2-3|TRBV18
TGTGCCAGCTCACTAAATGGTAATAGCGGGGGCACAGATACGCAGTATTTT
CASSLNGNSGGTDTQYF
>-|TRBD1|TRBJ2-6|TRBV2
TGTGCCAGCAGTGAAGCGCTGGGACAGGGGGTCGATACTGGGGCCAACGTCCTGACTTTC
CASSEALGQGVDTGANVLTF
>-|TRBD1|TRBJ1-1|TRBV27
TGTGCCAGCAGGAAAACGACCGGGACAGGGGTGGATGAAGCTTTCTTT
CASRKTTGTGVDEAFF
>-|-|TRBJ2-7|TRBV28
TGTGCCAGCAGGCTCGGGGCCTACGAGCAGTACTTC
CASRLGAYEQYF
>-|TRBD1|TRBJ1-6|TRBV7-9
TGTGCCAGCAGCTCCGGGACAGGTTGGGGGCATAGTAATTCACCCCTCCACTTT
CASSSGTGWGHSNSPLHF
>-|TRBD2|TRBJ2-1|TRBV11-2
TGTGCCAGCAGCTTTGGACCGGGACTAGCCTCAAATGAGCAGTTCTTC
CASSFGPGLASNEQFF
>-|TRBD2|TRBJ2-7|TRBV6-1
TGTGCCAGCACCGTACGTTCTAGCGGGGGGGGAGAGCAGTACTTC
CASTVRSSGGGEQYF
>-|-|TRBJ2-3|TRBV18
TGTGCCAGCTCACCTCCGAACGGGGTTGGCACAGATACGCAGTATTTT
CASSPPNGVGTDTQYF